Presented here are 3 T cell receptor beta chains from one specimen sequenced in a study of vaccination and CD4 T cells after COVID-19. Their cognate antigens are unknown. Treatment specified: approximately 9-day PBMC culture with coronavirus spike peptide pools or control peptides (ViraFEST assay). Pre-COVID-19 pandemic sampling (2011-2018) yielded the unexposed donor's CD4+ T cells. Sequencing of DNA taken from cultured CD4+ T cells relied on the Oncomine TCR Beta short-read assay. TCRdb independently ran MiXCR on the PCR reads; one entry per CDR3 protein. In the table there are 8,400 or so distinct CDR3 sequences, about 48% of which are singletons. Sample: CD4+ T cells from blood, cultured in vitro. The receptors originated from a human donor in good health.

The chain uses TRBV20-1 and TRBJ1-1; D is ambiguous. Trimming shortened V by 3 bases and J by 0 bases, and 14 bases separated the two germline ends. Germline lookup yields CDR1 DFQATT and CDR2 SNEGSKA (reference sequence). The CDR3 loop spans 15 amino acids. The CDR3: CSASPLTQVNTEAFF. The CDR3 nucleotides read TGCAGTGCTAGTCCACTTACCCAGGTGAACACTGAAGCTTTCTTT.

The chain couples TRBV19 to TRBJ2-1; 11 bases map to TRBD2. The length of the CDR3 is 15 residues. Germline CDR1 reads LNHDA; CDR2 reads SQIVND (reference sequence). Germline trimming cut 4 bases from V and 7 bases from J; bases unmatched to any gene: 6. The DNA of the CDR3 is TGTGCCAGTAGTACACTAGCGGGGGTAAAGAATGAGCAGTTCTTC. Protein: CASSTLAGVKNEQFF.

This rearrangement joins TRBV20-1 to TRBJ2-4, with D hard to call. V gave up 0 bases and J gave up 7 bases, with 4 bases separating them. CDR1 and CDR2 (germline): DFQATT, SNEGSKA (reference sequence). The length of the CDR3 is 11 residues. CDR3 residues: CSARDLNIQYF. In nucleotides, the CDR3 is TGCAGTGCTAGAGATCTGAACATTCAGTACTTC.